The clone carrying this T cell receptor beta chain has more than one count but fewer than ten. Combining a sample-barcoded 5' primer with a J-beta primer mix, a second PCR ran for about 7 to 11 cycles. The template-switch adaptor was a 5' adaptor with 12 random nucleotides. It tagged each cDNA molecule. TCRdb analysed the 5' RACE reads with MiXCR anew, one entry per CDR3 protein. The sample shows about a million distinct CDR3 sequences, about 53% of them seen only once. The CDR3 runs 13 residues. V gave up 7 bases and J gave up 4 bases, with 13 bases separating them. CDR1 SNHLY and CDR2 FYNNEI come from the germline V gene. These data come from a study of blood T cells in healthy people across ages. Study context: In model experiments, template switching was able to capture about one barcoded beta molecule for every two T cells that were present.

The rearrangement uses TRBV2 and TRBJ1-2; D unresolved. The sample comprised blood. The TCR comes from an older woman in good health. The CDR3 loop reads CASMDGRVYGYTF. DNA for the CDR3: TGTGCCAGCATGGATGGGAGAGTCTATGGCTACACCTTC.